The following is a T cell receptor beta chain sequence with its context. Its antigen is unknown. The data stem from a study of a mutant IDH1 vaccine in newly diagnosed glioma. Study-level background: Patients had received radiotherapy, temozolomide, or both previously, most receiving both. Study-wide results and limits: Pseudoprogression apparently tracked independently of changes in top peripheral T cell clonotypes.

Data came from immunoSEQ multiplex PCR; TCRdb stores just in-frame clones and leaves some out. The table lists roughly 44,000 clones, around 81% of them singletons, with roughly 4.5% in the top ten. Germline loops: CDR1 SNHLY, CDR2 FYNNEI. This CDR3 has 15 residues. Trimming stripped 5 bases from V and 7 bases from J, with 18 bases between. As to time point: week 35, safety follow-up. Each dose delivered 300 ug of mutant IDH1 20-mer peptide subcutaneously with imiquimod. There were new WHO grade 3 or 4 astrocytomas in the donors, and these were IDH1-mutant and ATRX-lost. Source: PBMCs, taken from a glioma patient whose treatment included an IDH1 peptide vaccine. This rearrangement joins TRBV2 to TRBJ2-4; maybe TRBD2 (6 bases). The TCR originated in a woman aged 40 to 49 with glioma. Some clones in this sample may be carry-over from other donors' samples. The chain's CDR3 is CASSHPTSQANIQYF. The DNA for the CDR3 is TGTGCCAGCAGTCATCCGACTAGTCAGGCTAACATTCAGTACTTC.